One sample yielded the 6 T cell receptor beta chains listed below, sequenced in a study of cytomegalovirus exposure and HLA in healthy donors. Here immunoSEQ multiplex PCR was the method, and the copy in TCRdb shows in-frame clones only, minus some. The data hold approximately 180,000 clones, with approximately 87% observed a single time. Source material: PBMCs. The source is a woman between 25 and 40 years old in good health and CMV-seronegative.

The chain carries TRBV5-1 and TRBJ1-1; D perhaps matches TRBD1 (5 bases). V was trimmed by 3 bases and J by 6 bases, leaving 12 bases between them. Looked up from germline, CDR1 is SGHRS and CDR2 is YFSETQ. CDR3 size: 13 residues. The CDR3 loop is CASSYLRGAEAFF. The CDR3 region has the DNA TGCGCCAGCAGCTACCTAAGGGGCGCTGAAGCTTTCTTT. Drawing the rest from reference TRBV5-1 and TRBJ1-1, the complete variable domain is KAGVTQTPRYLIKTRGQQVTLSCSPISGHRSVSWYQQTPGQGLQFLFEYFSETQRNKGNFPGRFSGRQFSNSRSEMNVSTLELGDSALYLCASSYLRGAEAFFGQGTRLTVV.

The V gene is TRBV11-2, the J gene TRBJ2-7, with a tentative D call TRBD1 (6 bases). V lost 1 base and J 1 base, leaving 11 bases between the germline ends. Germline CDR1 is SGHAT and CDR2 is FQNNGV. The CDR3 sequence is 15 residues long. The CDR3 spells CASSLVQGRSYEQYF. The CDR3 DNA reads TGTGCCAGCAGCTTAGTACAGGGTAGGTCCTACGAGCAGTACTTC.

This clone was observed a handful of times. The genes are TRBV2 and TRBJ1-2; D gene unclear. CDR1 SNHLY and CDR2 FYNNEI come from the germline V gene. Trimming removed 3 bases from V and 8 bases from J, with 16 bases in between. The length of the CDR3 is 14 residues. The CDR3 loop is CASSESPHYLGYTF. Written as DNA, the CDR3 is TGTGCCAGCAGTGAGAGCCCTCACTACCTCGGCTACACCTTC.

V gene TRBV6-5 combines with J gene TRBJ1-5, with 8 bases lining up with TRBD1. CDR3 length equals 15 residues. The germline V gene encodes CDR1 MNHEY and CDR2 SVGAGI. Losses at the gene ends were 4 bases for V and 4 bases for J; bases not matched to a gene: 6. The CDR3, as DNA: TGTGCCAGCAGTTCACGACAGGGGATGAATCAGCCCCAGCATTTT. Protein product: CASSSRQGMNQPQHF.

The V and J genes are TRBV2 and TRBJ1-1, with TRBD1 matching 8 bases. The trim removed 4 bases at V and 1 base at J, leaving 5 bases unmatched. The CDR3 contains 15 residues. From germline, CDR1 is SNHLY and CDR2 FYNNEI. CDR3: CASSVTGGTNTEAFF. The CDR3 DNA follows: TGTGCCAGCAGTGTAACAGGGGGGACGAACACTGAAGCTTTCTTT.

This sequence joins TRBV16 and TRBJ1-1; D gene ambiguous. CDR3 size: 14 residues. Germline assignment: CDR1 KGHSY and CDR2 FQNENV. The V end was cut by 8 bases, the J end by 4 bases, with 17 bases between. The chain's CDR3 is CASLPEGVGTEAFF. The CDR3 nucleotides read TGTGCCAGCCTTCCGGAGGGTGTAGGCACTGAAGCTTTCTTT. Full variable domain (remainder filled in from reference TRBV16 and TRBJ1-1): GEEVAQTPKHLVRGEGQKAKLYCAPIKGHSYVFWYQQVLKNEFKFLISFQNENVFDETGMPKERFSAKCLPNSPCSLEIQATKLEDSAVYFCASLPEGVGTEAFFGQGTRLTVV.